A single sample gave rise to the 14 T cell receptor beta chains below, sequenced in a study of beta chain features in type 1 diabetes. Their antigens remain unidentified. Study-wide findings and caveats: Type 1 diabetes patients showed a moderate but significant shortening of TCRB CDR3s in all four CD4+ subsets.

Sequencing targeted expressed TCRB transcripts, as all isolated RNA had been reverse transcribed. TCRdb keeps only in-frame clones here, not all; method: immunoSEQ multiplex PCR. The sample contains hundreds of thousands of clones, over 12% of which appear only once. The sample comprised naive CD4+ T cells from blood. These receptors all come from a man between 18 and 29 years old with type 1 diabetes.

The V and J genes are TRBV5-1 and TRBJ2-2; 10 bases map to TRBD2. CDR1 is SGHRS and CDR2 is YFSETQ in the germline V gene. J gave up 4 bases and V 4 bases, and 4 bases lay outside the gene matches. The CDR3 covers 15 residues. The CDR3 nucleotides read TGCGCCAGCAGCCTACTAGCGGGAAGCACCGGGGAGCTGTTTTTT. Translated, it gives CASSLLAGSTGELFF.

V and J are TRBV4-2 and TRBJ2-3; 8 positions agree with TRBD1. The CDR3 covers 15 residues. Looked up from germline, CDR1 is LGHNA and CDR2 is YNFKEQ. V lost 1 base, J lost 7 bases, and 7 bases stayed unmatched. CDR3 in DNA: TGTGCCAGCAGCCAAGCCGGGACAGGAGAATATACGCAGTATTTT. It translates to CASSQAGTGEYTQYF.

This clone was detected only a few times. At the DNA level, this CDR3 is encoded by other sequences in the same sample as well. The V gene is TRBV30, the J gene TRBJ2-1; TRBD2 aligns across 11 bases. V gave up 5 bases and J gave up 10 bases; unmatched junction bases: 4. The germline gives CDR1 GTSNPN, CDR2 SVGIG (reference sequence). The CDR3 has 12 residues. The CDR3 region is CAWALAGGEQFF. CDR3 nucleotide sequence: TGTGCCTGGGCGCTAGCGGGGGGAGAGCAGTTCTTC.

A word on this clone: The sample carries other DNA sequences with the same CDR3. V and J are TRBV18 and TRBJ1-5, with D possibly being TRBD1 (6 bases). The length of the CDR3 is 13 residues. Germline-derived CDR1 and CDR2 are KGHSH and LQKENI. Trimming took off 3 bases at V and 4 bases at J, with 7 bases between the two ends. CDR3 residues: CASSPQGNQPQHF. Written as DNA, the CDR3 is TGTGCCAGCTCACCTCAGGGGAATCAGCCCCAGCATTTT.

The CDR3: CASSSPRDSPADTQYF. The CDR3 DNA reads as TGTGCCAGCAGCTCGCCAAGGGACAGCCCCGCAGATACGCAGTATTTT. This chain joins TRBV7-2 and TRBJ2-3; 7 nucleotides align to TRBD1. The CDR3 consists of 16 residues. J gave up 4 bases and V 4 bases, and 11 bases lay outside the gene matches. Germline V gene sequence: CDR1 SGHTA, CDR2 FQGNSA.

For this clone: This specimen includes other DNA sequences encoding the same CDR3. The chain has TRBV5-1 and TRBJ2-2; D is uncertain. The length of the CDR3 is 13 residues. Per the germline V gene, CDR1 is SGHRS and CDR2 is YFSETQ. V lost 3 bases, J lost 1 base, and 4 bases lay in between. The CDR3, as DNA: TGCGCCAGCAGCTCAGAGAACACCGGGGAGCTGTTTTTT. Its translation: CASSSENTGELFF.

The chain carries TRBV2 and TRBJ2-7; D not certain. Per the germline V gene, CDR1 is SNHLY and CDR2 is FYNNEI. Trimming cost V 3 bases and J 3 bases, with 3 bases left between them. This CDR3 is 11 amino acids long. CDR3 in amino acids: CASSDHYEQYF. The CDR3, as DNA: TGTGCCAGCAGTGACCACTACGAGCAGTACTTC.

This clone was observed a few times. V and J are TRBV11-2 and TRBJ2-2; a possible D gene is TRBD2 (5 bases). There are 13 residues in the CDR3. Germline V gene data show CDR1 as SGHAT and CDR2 as FQNNGV. V lost 4 bases, J lost 7 bases, and 10 bases lay in between. The CDR3 nucleotides are TGTGCCAGCAGCTCGACCGGGATCGGGGAGCTGTTTTTT. It is translated as CASSSTGIGELFF.

This clone showed up just a few times. CDR3 amino acids: CASSLNGGLASYEQYF. The CDR3 DNA is TGTGCCAGCAGCTTAAATGGGGGGCTTGCGTCCTACGAGCAGTACTTC. The gene calls are TRBV7-2 and TRBJ2-7, with D perhaps TRBD1 or TRBD2 (6 bases each). Germline lookup yields CDR1 SGHTA and CDR2 FQGNSA. V was clipped by 2 bases and J by 1 base, with 15 bases between them. The CDR3 sequence is 16 residues long.

The chain combines TRBV28 with TRBJ2-2; maybe TRBD2 (6 bases). The V end was cut by 8 bases, the J end by 7 bases, with 17 bases between. Germline-derived CDR1 and CDR2 are MDHEN and SYDVKM. The CDR3 consists of 14 residues. The CDR3 is CASRESGGFGELFF. The CDR3 DNA reads TGTGCCAGCCGGGAGTCAGGAGGCTTCGGGGAGCTGTTTTTT.

The chain is built from TRBV29-1 and TRBJ1-3; tentative D call: TRBD1 (5 bases). This CDR3 comprises 13 residues. Trimming shortened V by 4 bases and J by 2 bases, and 9 bases separated the two germline ends. Germline V gene lookup returns CDR1 SQVTM and CDR2 ANQGSEA. The CDR3 DNA follows: TGCAGCGTTGTTCAGGGACCTGGAAACACCATATATTTT. Its protein is CSVVQGPGNTIYF.

The chain recombines TRBV5-1 with TRBJ1-4, with a weak D call TRBD1 (5 bases). The CDR3 consists of 15 residues. In germline, CDR1 is SGHRS, CDR2 YFSETQ. The V end lost 4 bases, the J end lost 3 bases, and 13 bases lay between the germline ends. CDR3 in amino acids: CASSNGQLANEKLFF. CDR3 nucleotides: TGCGCCAGCAGCAACGGACAATTAGCTAATGAAAAACTGTTTTTT.

This rearrangement joins TRBV2 to TRBJ1-1; TRBD1 agrees at 7 bases. The CDR3 loop spans 17 amino acids. CDR1 SNHLY and CDR2 FYNNEI come from the germline V gene. Trimming took 5 bases from V and 0 from J; bases not matched to a gene: 12. The CDR3 coding sequence is TGTGCCAGCAGTTCCCCTCGGCACAGGGGAATGAACACTGAAGCTTTCTTT. Translating gives CASSSPRHRGMNTEAFF. The full variable domain, with the rest looked up from reference TRBV2 and TRBJ1-1, is EPEVTQTPSHQVTQMGQEVILRCVPISNHLYFYWYRQILGQKVEFLVSFYNNEISEKSEIFDDQFSVERPDGSNFTLKIRSTKLEDSAMYFCASSSPRHRGMNTEAFFGQGTRLTVV.

The J gene is TRBJ2-2, the V gene TRBV13; the D gene is possibly TRBD2 (6 bases). V was clipped by 4 bases and J by 3 bases, with 15 bases between them. The germline gives CDR1 PRHDT, CDR2 FYEKMQ (reference sequence). This CDR3 comprises 16 residues. The CDR3 protein is CASSSEWRGDTGELFF. For the CDR3, the DNA is TGTGCCAGCAGCTCCGAGTGGAGGGGTGACACCGGGGAGCTGTTTTTT. The complete variable domain, with remaining parts taken from reference TRBV13 and TRBJ2-2, reads AAGVIQSPRHLIKEKRETATLKCYPIPRHDTVYWYQQGPGQDPQFLISFYEKMQSDKGSIPDRFSAQQFSDYHSELNMSSLELGDSALYFCASSSEWRGDTGELFFGEGSRLTVL.